The 30 T cell receptor beta chains reported below all come from one sample, sequenced in a study of identical twins. Each CDR3 protein gets one entry after TCRdb re-called the 5' RACE reads with MiXCR. Among about 520,000 distinct CDR3 sequences, approximately 22% were seen once, and the ten largest hold around 0.91%. Another study also made use of these data, one on T cells expressing NK-cell markers.

Sequenced sample: CD4+ T cells sorted from blood. The receptors derive from a young woman in good health.

This clonotype was observed many times. The chain uses TRBV13 and TRBJ1-1; no reliable D call. Germline CDR1 PRHDT, CDR2 FYEKMQ (reference sequence). The CDR3 covers 15 residues. Trimming left V 1 base short and J 0 bases short, with 9 bases between. CDR3 DNA: TGTGCCAGCAGCTTAGTGTTAGGAGTGAACACTGAAGCTTTCTTT. It encodes CASSLVLGVNTEAFF.

This clonotype was counted only a few times. The chain employs TRBV7-2 and TRBJ2-1; D is perhaps TRBD1 or TRBD2 (5 bases each). The CDR3 length is 15 residues. CDR1 SGHTA and CDR2 FQGNSA come from the germline V gene. V lost 5 bases to trimming and J lost 4 bases, with 15 bases between them. CDR3 in amino acids: CASSLGVARYNEQFF. The CDR3, as DNA: TGTGCCAGCAGCCTGGGGGTAGCGCGGTACAATGAGCAGTTCTTC. Looking up the rest from reference TRBV7-2 and TRBJ2-1 gives the full variable domain: GAGVSQSPSNKVTEKGKDVELRCDPISGHTALYWYRQSLGQGLEFLIYFQGNSAPDKSGLPSDRFSAERTGGSVSTLTIQRTQQEDSAVYLCASSLGVARYNEQFFGPGTRLTVL.

The V gene is TRBV27, the J gene TRBJ2-5; D is undetermined. This CDR3 contains 12 residues. Deletions cut 4 bases from V and 7 bases from J, with 10 bases between. Germline V gene data show CDR1 as MNHEY and CDR2 as SMNVEV (reference sequence). The CDR3 DNA reads as TGTGCCAGCAGTTCACTATGGGGGACCCAGTACTTC. Protein product: CASSSLWGTQYF.

This chain uses TRBV3-1 with TRBJ2-7, with D uncertain. The germline gives CDR1 LGHDT, CDR2 YNNKEL (reference sequence). The CDR3 covers 12 residues. V lost 1 base to trimming and J lost 5 bases, with 6 bases between them. The CDR3 region is CASSQVPNEQYF. CDR3 sequence (DNA): TGTGCCAGCAGCCAAGTCCCCAACGAGCAGTACTTC.

This clonotype was detected a few times. The chain is built from TRBV5-6 and TRBJ2-3, with 7 bases identical to TRBD1. The CDR3 is made up of 14 amino acids. Germline CDR1 reads SGHDT; CDR2 reads YYEEEE. J was trimmed by 4 bases and V by 4 bases; bases with no gene match: 6. In DNA form, the CDR3 reads TGTGCCAGCAGCGTGGACAGGATGGCAGATACGCAGTATTTT. Protein product: CASSVDRMADTQYF.

This clonotype was detected many times. The V gene is TRBV29-1, the J gene TRBJ2-7; weak D call: TRBD1 (6 bases). The CDR3 spans 12 residues. V lost 3 bases to trimming and J lost 9 bases, with 15 bases between them. CDR1 is SQVTM, CDR2 ANQGSEA, per germline. This CDR3 reads CSVDSDSMWQYF. The DNA for the CDR3 is TGCAGCGTTGATTCGGACAGCATGTGGCAGTACTTC.

This clonotype came up a few times. The V call is TRBV5-1, the J call TRBJ2-2; 8 bases align to TRBD1. Germline loops: CDR1 SGHRS, CDR2 YFSETQ. The length of the CDR3 is 15 residues. After removal of 4 bases from V and 7 bases from J, the junction contained 9 bases not matched to a gene. The CDR3 region is CASSLRTGSGGELFF. The CDR3, as DNA: TGCGCCAGCAGCCTACGGACAGGGAGTGGCGGGGAGCTGTTTTTT.

This clonotype was counted only a few times. The rearrangement links TRBV20-1 to TRBJ1-1; 7 bases agree with TRBD1. Looked up from germline, CDR1 is DFQATT and CDR2 is SNEGSKA (reference sequence). With 1 base clipped from V and 6 bases from J, the junction kept 14 bases outside the gene matches. This CDR3 has 16 residues. The CDR3 region has the DNA TGCAGTGCTAGAGGACCGCAGGGGGTGAGTCGCGCTGAAGCTTTCTTT. It yields the protein CSARGPQGVSRAEAFF.

This chain joins TRBV20-1 and TRBJ2-5; 9 nucleotides match TRBD2. Trimming took 5 bases from V and 2 from J; bases not matched to a gene: 6. CDR3 length equals 14 residues. The V gene's germline CDR1 is DFQATT and CDR2 SNEGSKA (reference sequence). CDR3: CSASRGLAQETQYF. The CDR3 DNA reads TGCAGTGCTTCCCGCGGACTAGCGCAAGAGACCCAGTACTTC.

This clonotype was picked up a small number of times. The V call is TRBV7-9, the J call TRBJ2-5; tentative D call: TRBD2 (6 bases). Germline loops: CDR1 SEHNR, CDR2 FQNEAQ (reference sequence). V was pared by 5 bases and J by 4 bases, with 17 bases between. CDR3 length: 15 amino acids. The CDR3 loop is CASSPTLWGVETQYF. CDR3 bases: TGTGCCAGCAGCCCGACCCTCTGGGGGGTAGAGACCCAGTACTTC.

The CDR3 reads CASSLGGDRRYEQYF. In DNA, the CDR3 is TGTGCCAGCAGTTTAGGCGGGGACAGGAGGTACGAGCAGTACTTC. This chain connects TRBV12-3 or TRBV12-4 to TRBJ2-7; 8 bases match TRBD1. With 1 base clipped from V and 4 bases from J, the junction kept 6 bases outside the gene matches. The CDR3 runs 15 residues.

A few counts support this clonotype. The chain uses TRBV20-1 and TRBJ1-1, with D unresolved. The germline V gene encodes CDR1 DFQATT and CDR2 SNEGSKA (reference sequence). The germline V and J ends were trimmed by 0 bases and 2 bases, with 10 bases remaining between them. CDR3 length: 14 residues. CDR3 loop: CSAREPIPNTEAFF. The CDR3 DNA sequence: TGCAGTGCTAGAGAACCCATTCCAAACACTGAAGCTTTCTTT.

The chain recombines TRBV5-6 with TRBJ1-1; unclear D gene. V was pared by 6 bases and J by 5 bases, with 17 bases between. Germline-derived CDR1 and CDR2 are SGHDT and YYEEEE. There are 14 residues in the CDR3. CDR3 sequence reads: CASNPLRVGTEAFF. The CDR3 DNA is TGTGCCAGCAATCCGCTGAGGGTGGGAACTGAAGCTTTCTTT.

This clonotype was found once. V is TRBV5-6 and J is TRBJ2-2; the match to TRBD1 covers 8 bases. V dropped 4 bases and J dropped 4; count of bases not matched to a gene: 9. This CDR3 is 16 amino acids long. Germline V gene data show CDR1 as SGHDT and CDR2 as YYEEEE. The CDR3 DNA reads TGTGCCAGCAGCCCCCAGGGGGCGCGTATCACCGGGGAGCTGTTTTTT. This gives the protein CASSPQGARITGELFF. The complete variable domain, with remaining parts taken from reference TRBV5-6 and TRBJ2-2, reads DAGVTQSPTHLIKTRGQQVTLRCSPKSGHDTVSWYQQALGQGPQFIFQYYEEEERQRGNFPDRFSGHQFPNYSSELNVNALLLGDSALYLCASSPQGARITGELFFGEGSRLTVL.

The chain uses TRBV5-5 and TRBJ2-7, with D hard to call. Germline V CDR1 and CDR2: SGHKS, YYEKEE (reference sequence). The CDR3 totals 14 residues. Trimming took 3 bases from V and 2 from J, leaving 12 bases between them. This CDR3 reads CASSSSLRTYEQYF. The CDR3 bases are TGTGCCAGCAGCTCGTCCCTGAGGACCTACGAGCAGTACTTC.

This clonotype has just a few counts. This chain uses TRBV20-1 with TRBJ2-7; possible D gene TRBD2, 6 bases. The CDR3 spans 11 residues. V was shortened by 7 bases and J by 5 bases, with 12 bases between the two germline ends. Germline V gene data show CDR1 as DFQATT and CDR2 as SNEGSKA (reference sequence). The CDR3 nucleotides read TGCAGTGTGGAGGGGATCCACGAGCAGTACTTC. Translated, it gives CSVEGIHEQYF.

This clonotype was picked up a small number of times. For the CDR3, the DNA is TGCAGACTCGTCCCTAACTATGGCTACACCTTC. Translating it yields CRLVPNYGYTF. The chain joins TRBV20-1 to TRBJ1-2; no clear D. Germline values: CDR1 DFQATT, CDR2 SNEGSKA (reference sequence). The CDR3 runs to 11 residues.

The genes are TRBV4-3 and TRBJ2-1; no definite D call. This CDR3 has 17 amino acids. Between the trimmed V and J ends, which lost 0 bases and 3 bases, there was a span of 15 bases. Germline loops: CDR1 LGHNA, CDR2 YSLEER. Here the CDR3 DNA reads TGCGCCAGCAGCCAAGAAGCAGTATTGGCCCTCTACAATGAGCAGTTCTTC. Translating it yields CASSQEAVLALYNEQFF.

This clonotype was counted only a few times. This chain joins TRBV6-2 or TRBV6-3 and TRBJ2-7; unclear D gene. The CDR3 is 15 amino acids. V lost 6 bases to trimming and J lost 4 bases, with 19 bases between them. Germline assignment: CDR1 MNHEY and CDR2 SVGEGT. In DNA form, the CDR3 reads TGTGCCAGCAGACAACTAAATCTCCGTGATTACGAGCAGTACTTC. Translated: CASRQLNLRDYEQYF.

This clonotype has a handful of counts. The chain recombines TRBV7-8 with TRBJ1-1; D unclear. CDR1 is SGHVS and CDR2 is FQNEAQ in the germline V gene. CDR3 size: 14 residues. V lost 2 bases and J 1 base, leaving 8 bases between the germline ends. Here the CDR3 reads CASSLSSENTEAFF. In nucleotides, the CDR3 is TGTGCCAGCAGCTTATCGAGTGAGAACACTGAAGCTTTCTTT. Full variable domain (outside the CDR3, taken from reference TRBV7-8 and TRBJ1-1): GAGVSQSPRYKVAKRGQDVALRCDPISGHVSLFWYQQALGQGPEFLTYFQNEAQLDKSGLPSDRFFAERPEGSVSTLKIQRTQQEDSAVYLCASSLSSENTEAFFGQGTRLTVV.

The table lists this clonotype with a few counts. The chain combines TRBV20-1 with TRBJ1-1; D is perhaps TRBD1 (5 bases). The CDR3 extends over 14 amino acids. Trimming took off 2 bases at V and 1 base at J, with 11 bases between the two ends. CDR1 DFQATT and CDR2 SNEGSKA come from the germline V gene (reference sequence). In nucleotides, the CDR3 is TGCAGTGCTAGACGGGGGGGGACGAACACTGAAGCTTTCTTT. Amino acid sequence: CSARRGGTNTEAFF.

The V call is TRBV29-1, the J call TRBJ1-2; 9 bases map to TRBD1. V was pared by 5 bases and J by 6 bases, with 7 bases of the junction left unmatched. Per germline, CDR1 SQVTM and CDR2 ANQGSEA. This CDR3 spans 13 amino acids. The CDR3, as DNA: TGCAGCGTTATGGACAGGGGAAATGATGGCTACACCTTC. It translates to CSVMDRGNDGYTF.

This clonotype was recorded a few times. The rearrangement joins TRBV6-1 to TRBJ2-1; D unresolved. The germline CDR1 and CDR2 sequences are MNHNS and SASEGT. V gave up 4 bases and J gave up 5 bases, with 9 bases separating them. The CDR3 totals 13 residues. The CDR3: CASSVGKDNEQFF. CDR3 sequence (DNA): TGTGCCAGCAGTGTCGGCAAAGACAATGAGCAGTTCTTC.

This sequence joins TRBV27 and TRBJ2-7; tentatively, D is TRBD2 (5 bases). V lost 11 bases and J lost 1, with 18 bases in between. This CDR3 spans 14 amino acids. Germline CDR1 is MNHEY and CDR2 is SMNVEV (reference sequence). CDR3 residues: CAPKRAGLSYEQYF. DNA of the CDR3: TGTGCCCCTAAGAGGGCGGGCCTGTCCTACGAGCAGTACTTC.

V usage is TRBV20-1 and J usage is TRBJ2-1, with 9 bases that match TRBD2. CDR1 and CDR2 from the germline V gene are DFQATT and SNEGSKA (reference sequence). The V and J ends lost 5 bases and 10 bases, in that order; junction bases with no gene match: 6. This CDR3 comprises 12 residues. The CDR3 DNA is TGCAGTGCTGCGGGACTAGCTTGGGAGCAGTTCTTC. Translation gives CSAAGLAWEQFF.

This chain joins TRBV7-2 and TRBJ1-2; D remains ambiguous. Germline V CDR1 and CDR2: SGHTA, FQGNSA. This CDR3 spans 16 amino acids. Deletions cut 1 base from V and 4 bases from J, with 16 bases between. DNA for the CDR3: TGTGCCAGCAGCTTAGTTTCGAGGGTCCGAGGCTATGGCTACACCTTC. Protein sequence: CASSLVSRVRGYGYTF.

This chain joins TRBV20-1 and TRBJ2-3; TRBD2 matches at 13 bases. V shed 0 bases and J 6 bases; nucleotides not matched to a gene: 6. This CDR3 comprises 16 residues. Germline CDR1 DFQATT, CDR2 SNEGSKA (reference sequence). CDR3 amino acids: CSARDTSGGAGDTQYF. The CDR3 coding sequence is TGCAGTGCTAGAGATACTAGCGGGGGGGCGGGGGATACGCAGTATTTT.

This clonotype was counted ten times or more. V usage is TRBV12-3 or TRBV12-4 and J usage is TRBJ1-1, with D possibly being TRBD1 (5 bases). The CDR3 loop spans 14 amino acids. V lost 3 bases and J 4 bases, leaving 12 bases between the germline ends. The CDR3 DNA reads TGTGCCAGCAGTTTGGGTGGCGGGGGCACTGAAGCTTTCTTT. Residues: CASSLGGGGTEAFF.

Here the CDR3 reads CASSLRRQSEAFF. Written as DNA, the CDR3 is TGTGCCAGCAGTTTACGCAGACAATCTGAAGCTTTCTTT. This chain uses TRBV12-3 or TRBV12-4 with TRBJ1-1; no firm D call. V was pared by 2 bases and J by 6 bases, with 10 bases between. The CDR3 totals 13 residues.

The count of this clonotype is one. The chain combines TRBV20-1 with TRBJ2-5; maybe TRBD1 (6 bases). Trimming took off 6 bases at V and 3 bases at J, with 14 bases between the two ends. Germline CDR1 is DFQATT and CDR2 is SNEGSKA (reference sequence). The CDR3 is 13 residues long. The CDR3 protein is CSAQGPGEETQYF. CDR3 DNA sequence: TGCAGTGCCCAGGGCCCAGGGGAAGAGACCCAGTACTTC.